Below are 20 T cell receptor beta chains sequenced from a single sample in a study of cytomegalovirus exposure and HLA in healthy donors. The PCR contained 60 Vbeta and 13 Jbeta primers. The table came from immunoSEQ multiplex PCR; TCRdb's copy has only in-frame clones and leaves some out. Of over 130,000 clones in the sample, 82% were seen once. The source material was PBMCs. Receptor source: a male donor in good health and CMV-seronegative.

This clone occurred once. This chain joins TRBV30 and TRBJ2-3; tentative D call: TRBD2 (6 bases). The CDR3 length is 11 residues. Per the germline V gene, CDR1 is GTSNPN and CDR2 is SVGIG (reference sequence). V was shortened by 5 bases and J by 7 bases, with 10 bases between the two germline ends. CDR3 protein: CAWGGANTQYF. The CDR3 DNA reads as TGTGCCTGGGGCGGGGCTAATACGCAGTATTTT.

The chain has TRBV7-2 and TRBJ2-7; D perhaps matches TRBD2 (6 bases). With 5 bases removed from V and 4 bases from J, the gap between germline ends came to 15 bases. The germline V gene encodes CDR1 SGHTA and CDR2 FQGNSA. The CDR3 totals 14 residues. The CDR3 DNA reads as TGTGCCAGCAGCCCAGCGGCTAGCGAGTACGAGCAGTACTTC. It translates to CASSPAASEYEQYF.

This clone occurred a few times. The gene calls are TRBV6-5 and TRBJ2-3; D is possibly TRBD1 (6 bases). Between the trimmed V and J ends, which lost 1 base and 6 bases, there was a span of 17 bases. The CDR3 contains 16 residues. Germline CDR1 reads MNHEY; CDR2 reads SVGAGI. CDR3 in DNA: TGTGCCAGCAGTTACTTCCGGGACACCATATTTGATACGCAGTATTTT. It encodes CASSYFRDTIFDTQYF.

The CDR3 is CASSQGTGGFGEQYF. The DNA for the CDR3 is TGTGCCAGCAGCCAGGGGACAGGGGGATTCGGCGAGCAGTACTTC. This sequence joins TRBV5-6 and TRBJ2-7, with 11 bases identical to TRBD1. CDR1 SGHDT and CDR2 YYEEEE come from the germline V gene. Trimming cost V 4 bases and J 6 bases; bases outside gene matches: 9. CDR3 size: 15 residues.

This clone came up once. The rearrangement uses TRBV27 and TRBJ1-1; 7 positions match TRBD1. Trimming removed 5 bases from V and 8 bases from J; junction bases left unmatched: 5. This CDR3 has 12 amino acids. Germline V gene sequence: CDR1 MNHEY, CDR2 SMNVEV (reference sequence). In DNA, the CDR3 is TGTGCCAGCAGTCCATTGACAGGGGAAGCTTTCTTT. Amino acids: CASSPLTGEAFF.

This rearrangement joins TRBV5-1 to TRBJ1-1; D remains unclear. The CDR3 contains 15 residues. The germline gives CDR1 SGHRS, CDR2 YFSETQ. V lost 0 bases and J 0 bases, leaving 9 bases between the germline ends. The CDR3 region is CASSLGHQLNTEAFF. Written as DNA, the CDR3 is TGCGCCAGCAGCTTGGGACACCAATTGAACACTGAAGCTTTCTTT. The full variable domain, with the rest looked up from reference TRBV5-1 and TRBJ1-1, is KAGVTQTPRYLIKTRGQQVTLSCSPISGHRSVSWYQQTPGQGLQFLFEYFSETQRNKGNFPGRFSGRQFSNSRSEMNVSTLELGDSALYLCASSLGHQLNTEAFFGQGTRLTVV.

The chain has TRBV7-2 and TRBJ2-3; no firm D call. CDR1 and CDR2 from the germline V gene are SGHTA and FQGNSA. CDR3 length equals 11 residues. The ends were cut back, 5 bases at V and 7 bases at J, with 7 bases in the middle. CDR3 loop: CASSSLNTQYF. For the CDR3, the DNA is TGTGCCAGCAGCAGCCTGAATACGCAGTATTTT.

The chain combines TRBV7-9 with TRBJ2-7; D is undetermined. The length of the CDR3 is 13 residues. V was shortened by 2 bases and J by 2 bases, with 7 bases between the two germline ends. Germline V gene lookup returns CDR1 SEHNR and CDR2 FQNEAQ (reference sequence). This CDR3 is CASSLPSAYEQYF. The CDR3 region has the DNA TGTGCCAGCAGCTTACCCTCGGCCTACGAGCAGTACTTC.

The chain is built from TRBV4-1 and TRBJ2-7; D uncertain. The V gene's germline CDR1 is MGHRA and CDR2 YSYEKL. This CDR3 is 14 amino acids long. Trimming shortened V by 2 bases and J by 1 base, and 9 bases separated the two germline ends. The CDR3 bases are TGCGCCAGCAGCCAAACCCGACAATCCTACGAGCAGTACTTC. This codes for CASSQTRQSYEQYF.

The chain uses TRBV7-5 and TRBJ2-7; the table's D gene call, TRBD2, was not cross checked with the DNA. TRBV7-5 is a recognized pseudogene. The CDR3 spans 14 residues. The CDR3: CARSYKLASYEQYF. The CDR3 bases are TGTGCCAGAAGCTACAAACTAGCTTCCTACGAGCAGTACTTC.

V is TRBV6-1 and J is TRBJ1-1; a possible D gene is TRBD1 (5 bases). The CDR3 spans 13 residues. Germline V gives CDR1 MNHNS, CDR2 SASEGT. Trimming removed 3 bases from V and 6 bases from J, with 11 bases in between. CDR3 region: CASSDDSGSEAFF. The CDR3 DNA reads TGTGCCAGCAGTGACGATTCAGGGTCTGAAGCTTTCTTT.

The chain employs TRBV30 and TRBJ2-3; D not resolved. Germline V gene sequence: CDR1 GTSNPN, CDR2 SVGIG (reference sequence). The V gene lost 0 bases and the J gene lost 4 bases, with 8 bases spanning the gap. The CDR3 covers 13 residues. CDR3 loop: CAWSVVQADTQYF. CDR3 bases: TGTGCCTGGAGTGTAGTGCAGGCAGATACGCAGTATTTT.

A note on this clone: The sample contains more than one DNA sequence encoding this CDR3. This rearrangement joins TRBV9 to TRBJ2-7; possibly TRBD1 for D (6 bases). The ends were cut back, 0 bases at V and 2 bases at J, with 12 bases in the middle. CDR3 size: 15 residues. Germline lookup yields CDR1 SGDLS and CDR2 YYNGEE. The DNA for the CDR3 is TGTGCCAGCAGCGTAGGTGGGACAAGCGCCTACGAGCAGTACTTC. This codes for CASSVGGTSAYEQYF.

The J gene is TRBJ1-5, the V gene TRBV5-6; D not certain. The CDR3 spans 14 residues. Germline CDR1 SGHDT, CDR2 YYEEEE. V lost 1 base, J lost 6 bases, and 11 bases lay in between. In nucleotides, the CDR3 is TGTGCCAGCAGCTTGTCGGGGTTTCGTCAGCCCCAGCATTTT. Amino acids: CASSLSGFRQPQHF.

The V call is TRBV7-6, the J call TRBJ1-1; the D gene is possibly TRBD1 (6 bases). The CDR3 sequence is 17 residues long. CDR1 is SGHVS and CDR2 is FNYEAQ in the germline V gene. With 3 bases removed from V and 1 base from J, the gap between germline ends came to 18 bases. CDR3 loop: CASSLPWGRGGNTEAFF. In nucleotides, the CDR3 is TGTGCCAGCAGCTTGCCTTGGGGGCGGGGGGGGAACACTGAAGCTTTCTTT.

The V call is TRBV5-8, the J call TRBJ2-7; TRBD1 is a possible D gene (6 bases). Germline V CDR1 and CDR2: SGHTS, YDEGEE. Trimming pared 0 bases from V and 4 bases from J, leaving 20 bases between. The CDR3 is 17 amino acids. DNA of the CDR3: TGTGCCAGCAGCTTGGGGCCCCCGGGACAAAGGGGATACGAGCAGTACTTC. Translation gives CASSLGPPGQRGYEQYF. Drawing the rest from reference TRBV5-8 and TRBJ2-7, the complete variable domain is EAGVTQSPTHLIKTRGQQATLRCSPISGHTSVYWYQQALGLGLQFLLWYDEGEERNRGNFPPRFSGRQFPNYSSELNVNALELEDSALYLCASSLGPPGQRGYEQYFGPGTRLTVT.

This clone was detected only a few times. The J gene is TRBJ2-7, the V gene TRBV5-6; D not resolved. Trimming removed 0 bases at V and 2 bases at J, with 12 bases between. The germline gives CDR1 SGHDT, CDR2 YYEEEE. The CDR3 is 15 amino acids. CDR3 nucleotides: TGTGCCAGCAGCTTGGAGGAGACCTCCACCTACGAGCAGTACTTC. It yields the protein CASSLEETSTYEQYF.

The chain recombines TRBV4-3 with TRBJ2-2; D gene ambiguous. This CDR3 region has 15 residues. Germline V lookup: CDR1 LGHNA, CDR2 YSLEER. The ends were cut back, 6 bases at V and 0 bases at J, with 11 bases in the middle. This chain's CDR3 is CASSYSDTNTGELFF. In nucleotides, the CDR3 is TGCGCCAGCAGTTACTCCGACACGAACACCGGGGAGCTGTTTTTT.

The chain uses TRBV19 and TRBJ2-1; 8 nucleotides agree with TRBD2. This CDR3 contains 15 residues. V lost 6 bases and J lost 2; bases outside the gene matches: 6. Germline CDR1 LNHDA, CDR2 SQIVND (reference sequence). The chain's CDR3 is CASRRAGAAYNEQFF. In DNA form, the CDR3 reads TGTGCCAGTAGGCGAGCGGGAGCGGCCTACAATGAGCAGTTCTTC. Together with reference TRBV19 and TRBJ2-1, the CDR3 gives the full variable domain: DGGITQSPKYLFRKEGQNVTLSCEQNLNHDAMYWYRQDPGQGLRLIYYSQIVNDFQKGDIAEGYSVSREKKESFPLTVTSAQKNPTAFYLCASRRAGAAYNEQFFGPGTRLTVL.

This chain's CDR3 is CASSQDLPGQPSAKNIQYF. The CDR3 nucleotides read TGCGCCAGCAGCCAAGATCTGCCGGGACAGCCCTCAGCCAAAAACATTCAGTACTTC. J is TRBJ2-4 and V is TRBV4-1; 7 positions agree with TRBD1. Germline V lookup: CDR1 MGHRA, CDR2 YSYEKL. The CDR3 length is 19 residues. The trim removed 0 bases at V and 0 bases at J, leaving 11 bases unmatched.